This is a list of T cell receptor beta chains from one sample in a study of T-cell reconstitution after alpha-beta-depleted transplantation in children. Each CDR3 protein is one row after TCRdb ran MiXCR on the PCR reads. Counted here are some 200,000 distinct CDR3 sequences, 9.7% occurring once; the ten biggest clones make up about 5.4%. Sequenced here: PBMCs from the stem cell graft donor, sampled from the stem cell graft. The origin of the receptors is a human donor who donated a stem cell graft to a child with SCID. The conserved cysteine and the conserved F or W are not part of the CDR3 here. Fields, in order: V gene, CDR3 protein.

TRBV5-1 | ASRLGGENTEAF
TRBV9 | ASSVGDREQF
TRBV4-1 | ASSRHLDNEQF
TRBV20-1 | SAKLLRDGKNIQY
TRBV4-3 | ASSQLAGGTFGEQY
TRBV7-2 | ASSPTSGGLGEKLF
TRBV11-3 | ASSPAGDSYNEQF
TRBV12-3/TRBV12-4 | ASSTTGRGNQPQH
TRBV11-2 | ASSSQTGSNTGELF
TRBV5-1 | ASSFGSSGERRMVEQF
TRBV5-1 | ASATGYQETQY
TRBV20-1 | SARAGGQGDTEAF
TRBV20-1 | SARDGTAGNEKLF
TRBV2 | ASSRDTSTQY
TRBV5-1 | ASSFAGDKDGYT
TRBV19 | ASSILTGDGQPQH
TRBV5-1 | ASSERPDQETQY
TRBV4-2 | ASSPSSSGGPYSYEQY
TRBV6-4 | ASSQVPGTEAF
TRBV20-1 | SASWAGSSYEQY
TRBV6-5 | ASSWTPWETQY
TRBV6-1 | ASSLDRVAYNSPLH
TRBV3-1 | ASSQGQGVGGYT
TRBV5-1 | ASSYTGLPQY
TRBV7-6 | ASSSEVGGRTGELF
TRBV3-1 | ASSQDVSNQPQH
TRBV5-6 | ASSALVGYADTQY
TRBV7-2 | ASSQLGIQETQY
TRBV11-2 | ASSLMNSYGYT
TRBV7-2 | ASSRDSQFSYEQY
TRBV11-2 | ASSARRLGESPLH
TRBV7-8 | RSGRSYEQY
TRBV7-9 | ASSFVSDGYT
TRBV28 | ASRRNRAWETQY
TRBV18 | ASSGDRGRGSYEQY
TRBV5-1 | ASRLQGAGDEQY
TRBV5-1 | ASSLGTGSNTIY
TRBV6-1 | ASRSGTFGELF
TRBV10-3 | AIRASTQNTEAF
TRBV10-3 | AISATGTRIYEQY
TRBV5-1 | ASSQELAGGNNEQF
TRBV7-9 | ASSLQGGRHRETQY
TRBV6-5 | ASSYYFYGNEQF
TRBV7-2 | ASSSRVPFSGANVLT
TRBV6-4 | ASGGTGDTEAF
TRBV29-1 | SVEDRGGDTQY
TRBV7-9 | ASSEGQGGSSPLH
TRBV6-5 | ASSFSTNNEQF
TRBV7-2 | ASSLAGIVYNEQF
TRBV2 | ASSYTRSTEAF
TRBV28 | ASSSTSPGANVLT
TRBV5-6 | ASSLISAGGHNEQF
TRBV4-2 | ASSRTNTGPQNYGYT
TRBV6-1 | ASSEGRPISYGYT
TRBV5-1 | ASSLDPGSGNTIY
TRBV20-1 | SARGSASYGYT